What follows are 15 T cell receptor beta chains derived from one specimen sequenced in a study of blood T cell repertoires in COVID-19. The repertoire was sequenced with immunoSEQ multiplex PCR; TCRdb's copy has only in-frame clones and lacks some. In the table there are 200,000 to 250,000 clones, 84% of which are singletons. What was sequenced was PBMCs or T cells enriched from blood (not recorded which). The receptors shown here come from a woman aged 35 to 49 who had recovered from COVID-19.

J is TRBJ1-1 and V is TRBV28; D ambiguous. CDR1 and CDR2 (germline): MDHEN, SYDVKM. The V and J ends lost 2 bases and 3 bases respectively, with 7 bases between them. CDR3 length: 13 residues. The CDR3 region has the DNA TGTGCCAGCAGTTTAAATACAGACACTGAAGCTTTCTTT. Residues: CASSLNTDTEAFF.

In nucleotides, the CDR3 is TGTGCCAGCAGCTCCCCAGGGGTCCGTCACTATGGCTACACCTTC. Translated, it gives CASSSPGVRHYGYTF. The chain links TRBV7-9 to TRBJ1-2; D might be TRBD1 (6 bases). The CDR3 totals 15 residues. With 4 bases removed from V and 3 bases from J, the gap between germline ends came to 15 bases. Germline loops: CDR1 SEHNR, CDR2 FQNEAQ (reference sequence).

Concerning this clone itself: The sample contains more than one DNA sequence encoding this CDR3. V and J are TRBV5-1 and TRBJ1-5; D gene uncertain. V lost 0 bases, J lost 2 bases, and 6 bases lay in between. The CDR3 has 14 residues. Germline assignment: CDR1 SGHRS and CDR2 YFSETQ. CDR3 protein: CASSLDGGNQPQHF. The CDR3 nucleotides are TGCGCCAGCAGCTTGGACGGGGGCAATCAGCCCCAGCATTTT. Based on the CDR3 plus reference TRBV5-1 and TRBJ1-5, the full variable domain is KAGVTQTPRYLIKTRGQQVTLSCSPISGHRSVSWYQQTPGQGLQFLFEYFSETQRNKGNFPGRFSGRQFSNSRSEMNVSTLELGDSALYLCASSLDGGNQPQHFGDGTRLSIL.

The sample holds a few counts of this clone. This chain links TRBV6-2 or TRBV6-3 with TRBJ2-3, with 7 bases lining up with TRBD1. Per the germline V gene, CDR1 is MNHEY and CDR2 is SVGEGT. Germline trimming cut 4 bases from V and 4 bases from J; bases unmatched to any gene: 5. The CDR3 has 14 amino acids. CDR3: CASSSGTESDTQYF. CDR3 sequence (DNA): TGTGCCAGCAGTTCGGGGACAGAGTCAGATACGCAGTATTTT.

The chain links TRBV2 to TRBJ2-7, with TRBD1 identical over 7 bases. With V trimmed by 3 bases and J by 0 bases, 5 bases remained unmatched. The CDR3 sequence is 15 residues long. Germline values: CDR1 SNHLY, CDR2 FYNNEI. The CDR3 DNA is TGTGCCAGCAGTGATGAGGGGGCGGGCTCCTACGAGCAGTACTTC. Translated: CASSDEGAGSYEQYF.

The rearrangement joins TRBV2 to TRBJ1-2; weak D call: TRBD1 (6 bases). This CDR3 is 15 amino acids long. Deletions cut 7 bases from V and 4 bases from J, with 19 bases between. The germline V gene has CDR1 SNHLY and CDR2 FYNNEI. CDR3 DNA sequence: TGTGCCAGCACCCCCCCCGGGACACCAACCTATGGCTACACCTTC. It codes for CASTPPGTPTYGYTF.

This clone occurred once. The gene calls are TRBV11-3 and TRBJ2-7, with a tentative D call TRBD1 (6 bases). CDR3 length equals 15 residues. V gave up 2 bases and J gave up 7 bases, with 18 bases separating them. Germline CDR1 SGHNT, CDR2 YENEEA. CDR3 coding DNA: TGTGCCAGCAGCTTACACAGCCGGGGACACGGGGAGCAGTACGTC. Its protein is CASSLHSRGHGEQYV.

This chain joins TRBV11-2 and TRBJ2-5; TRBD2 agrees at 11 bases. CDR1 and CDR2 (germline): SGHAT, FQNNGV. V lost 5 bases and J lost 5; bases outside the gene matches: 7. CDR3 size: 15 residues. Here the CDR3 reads CASSPRLAGGETQYF. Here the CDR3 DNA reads TGTGCCAGCAGCCCCCGGCTAGCGGGAGGCGAGACCCAGTACTTC.

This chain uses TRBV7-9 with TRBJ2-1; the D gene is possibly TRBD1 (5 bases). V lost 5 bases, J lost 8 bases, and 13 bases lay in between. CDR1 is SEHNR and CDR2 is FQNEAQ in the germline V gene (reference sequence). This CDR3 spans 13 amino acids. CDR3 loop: CASSPPLGDEQFF. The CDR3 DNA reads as TGTGCCAGCAGCCCACCCCTAGGGGATGAGCAGTTCTTC. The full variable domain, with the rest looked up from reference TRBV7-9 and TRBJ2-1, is DTGVSQNPRHKITKRGQNVTFRCDPISEHNRLYWYRQTLGQGPEFLTYFQNEAQLEKSRLLSDRFSAERPKGSFSTLEIQRTEQGDSAMYLCASSPPLGDEQFFGPGTRLTVL.

The CDR3 loop is CAAGGATNEKLFF. The CDR3 DNA reads TGTGCCGCCGGGGGGGCGACTAATGAAAAACTGTTTTTT. This chain uses TRBV28 with TRBJ1-4; possibly TRBD1 for D (6 bases). Per the germline V gene, CDR1 is MDHEN and CDR2 is SYDVKM. The CDR3 covers 13 residues. V lost 11 bases and J lost 2, with 12 bases in between. The whole variable domain, filled in from reference TRBV28 and TRBJ1-4, reads DVKVTQSSRYLVKRTGEKVFLECVQDMDHENMFWYRQDPGLGLRLIYFSYDVKMKEKGDIPEGYSVSREKKERFSLILESASTNQTSMYLCAAGGATNEKLFFGSGTQLSVL.

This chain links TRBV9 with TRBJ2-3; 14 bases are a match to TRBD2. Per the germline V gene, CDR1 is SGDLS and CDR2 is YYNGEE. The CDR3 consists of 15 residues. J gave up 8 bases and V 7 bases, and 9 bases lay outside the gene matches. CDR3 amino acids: CASREGTSGSGTQYF. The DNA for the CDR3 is TGTGCCAGCCGTGAGGGGACTAGCGGGAGTGGTACGCAGTATTTT.

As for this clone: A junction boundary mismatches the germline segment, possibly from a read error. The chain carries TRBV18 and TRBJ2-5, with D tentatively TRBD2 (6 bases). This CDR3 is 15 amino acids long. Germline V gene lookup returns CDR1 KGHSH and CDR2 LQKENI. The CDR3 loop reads CASSPQLAGMETQYF. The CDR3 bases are TGTGCCAGCTCCCCACAACTTGCGGGGATGGAGACCCAGTACTTC.

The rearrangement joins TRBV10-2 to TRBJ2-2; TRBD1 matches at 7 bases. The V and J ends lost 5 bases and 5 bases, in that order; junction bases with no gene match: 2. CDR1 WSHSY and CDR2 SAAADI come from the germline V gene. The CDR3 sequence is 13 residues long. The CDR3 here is CASSKTGTGELFF. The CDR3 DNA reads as TGCGCCAGCAGTAAGACAGGGACCGGGGAGCTGTTTTTT.

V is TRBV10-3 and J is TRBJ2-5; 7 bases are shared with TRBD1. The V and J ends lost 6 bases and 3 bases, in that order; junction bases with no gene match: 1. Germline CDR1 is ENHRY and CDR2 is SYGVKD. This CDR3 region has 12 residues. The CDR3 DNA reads TGTGCCATCAGGGGGACAGAAGAGACCCAGTACTTC. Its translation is CAIRGTEETQYF.

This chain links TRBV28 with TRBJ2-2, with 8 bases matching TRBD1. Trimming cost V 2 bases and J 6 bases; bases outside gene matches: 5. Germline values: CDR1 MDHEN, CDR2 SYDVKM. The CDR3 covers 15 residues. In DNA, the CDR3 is TGTGCCAGCAGTTTAATGGCAGGGGGCTCCGGGGAGCTGTTTTTT. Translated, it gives CASSLMAGGSGELFF.